This T cell receptor (beta chain) comes out of a study of Tregs in tolerant kidney transplant recipients. The protocol was immunoSEQ multiplex PCR, while the TCRdb copy is restricted to in-frame clones and leaves out a portion. The sample comprises over 50,000 clones, 80% to 90% of which are singletons, and under 2.5% rests with the top ten. Whole-study findings and limits: Biological reproducibility was not directly addressed in this study. The most relevant donor-specific Treg TCRbeta repertoire apparently came from expansion with activated donor B cells. Validation in larger populations is needed because few patients were studied.

Trimming pared 2 bases from V and 3 bases from J, leaving 15 bases between. From germline, CDR1 is SGHDT and CDR2 YYEEEE. This CDR3 is 16 amino acids long. Details on this clone: The antigen is undetermined.

The clonotype comes from a human donor who received a combined kidney and bone marrow transplant. V is TRBV5-6 and J is TRBJ1-5, with D possibly matching TRBD1 (5 bases). The input for sequencing was Tregs from blood, taken before the transplant. The CDR3 nucleotides read TGTGCCAGCAGCTTCAGGCAGGACACATTCAATCAGCCCCAGCATTTT. Amino acid sequence: CASSFRQDTFNQPQHF.